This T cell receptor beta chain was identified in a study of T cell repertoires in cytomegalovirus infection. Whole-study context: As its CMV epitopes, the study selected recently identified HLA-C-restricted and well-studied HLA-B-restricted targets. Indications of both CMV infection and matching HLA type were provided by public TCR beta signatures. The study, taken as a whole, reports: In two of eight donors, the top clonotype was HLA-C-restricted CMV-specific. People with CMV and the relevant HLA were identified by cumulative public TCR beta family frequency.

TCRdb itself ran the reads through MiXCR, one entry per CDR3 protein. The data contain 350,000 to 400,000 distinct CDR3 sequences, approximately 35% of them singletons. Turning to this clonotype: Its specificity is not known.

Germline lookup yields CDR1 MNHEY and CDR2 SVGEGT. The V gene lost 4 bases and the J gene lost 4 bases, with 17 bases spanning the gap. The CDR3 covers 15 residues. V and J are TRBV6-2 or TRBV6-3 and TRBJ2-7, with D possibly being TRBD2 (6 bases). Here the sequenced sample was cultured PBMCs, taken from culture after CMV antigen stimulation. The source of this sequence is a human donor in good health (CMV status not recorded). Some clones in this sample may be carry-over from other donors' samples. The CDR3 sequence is CASSSPRTIRYEQYF. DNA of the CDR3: TGTGCCAGCAGTTCCCCCCGGACTATCCGATACGAGCAGTACTTC.